This entry lists 32 T cell receptor beta chains sequenced from one sample in a study of identical twins. A single record per CDR3 protein comes from TCRdb applying MiXCR to the 5' RACE reads. The sample has fewer than 650,000 distinct CDR3 sequences, roughly 7.2% seen once. The same sample was also used in a study of yellow fever vaccine responses in identical twins.

Material for sequencing was PBMCs. Receptors were obtained from a woman between 18 and 29 years old in good health.

This clonotype appeared many times. As DNA, the CDR3 is TGTGCCAGCAGTGAAGCAGCAGGCGAGCAGTACTTC. It yields the protein CASSEAAGEQYF. This chain links TRBV2 with TRBJ2-7; D uncertain. The CDR3 totals 12 residues. V was trimmed by 0 bases and J by 6 bases, leaving 6 bases between them. CDR1 and CDR2 from the germline V gene are SNHLY and FYNNEI.

A few counts support this clonotype. The rearrangement joins TRBV20-1 to TRBJ2-5, with TRBD1 as a possible D gene (5 bases). The germline V gene has CDR1 DFQATT and CDR2 SNEGSKA (reference sequence). V lost 6 bases and J 4 bases, leaving 9 bases between the germline ends. The length of the CDR3 is 11 residues. The CDR3 region is CSAWTSETQYF. CDR3 sequence (DNA): TGCAGTGCCTGGACATCAGAGACCCAGTACTTC.

The chain is built from TRBV7-9 and TRBJ2-2, with TRBD1 matching over 8 bases. This CDR3 comprises 16 residues. The V gene end was trimmed by 5 bases and the J gene end by 3 bases; junction bases not matched to a gene: 8. CDR1 is SEHNR and CDR2 is FQNEAQ in the germline V gene (reference sequence). The CDR3 reads CASSLRQGSHTGELFF. CDR3 bases: TGTGCCAGCAGCCTAAGACAGGGGTCCCACACCGGGGAGCTGTTTTTT. Full variable domain (outside the CDR3, taken from reference TRBV7-9 and TRBJ2-2): DTGVSQNPRHKITKRGQNVTFRCDPISEHNRLYWYRQTLGQGPEFLTYFQNEAQLEKSRLLSDRFSAERPKGSFSTLEIQRTEQGDSAMYLCASSLRQGSHTGELFFGEGSRLTVL.

This clonotype has just a few counts. The gene calls are TRBV20-1 and TRBJ2-3; tentative D call: TRBD2 (6 bases). Between the trimmed V and J ends, which lost 4 bases and 0 bases, there was a span of 14 bases. CDR1 DFQATT and CDR2 SNEGSKA come from the germline V gene (reference sequence). This CDR3 comprises 15 residues. This CDR3 is CSAIPGLSSTDTQYF. CDR3 sequence (DNA): TGCAGTGCTATTCCGGGACTGAGTAGCACAGATACGCAGTATTTT.

This clonotype was counted only a few times. The gene calls are TRBV20-1 and TRBJ2-1; 9 nucleotides agree with TRBD1. The V and J ends lost 3 bases and 0 bases, in that order; junction bases with no gene match: 3. CDR3 length equals 15 residues. Germline CDR1 and CDR2: DFQATT and SNEGSKA (reference sequence). In DNA form, the CDR3 reads TGCAGTGCTAGGTTACAGGGGGCCTCCTACAATGAGCAGTTCTTC. It is translated as CSARLQGASYNEQFF.

The chain has TRBV28 and TRBJ2-7; no reliable D call. CDR3 length: 13 residues. The germline V gene encodes CDR1 MDHEN and CDR2 SYDVKM. The germline V and J ends were trimmed by 6 bases and 3 bases, with 12 bases remaining between them. The CDR3 is CASSGAGSYEQYV. As DNA, the CDR3 is TGTGCCAGCAGCGGCGCAGGAAGCTACGAGCAGTACGTC.

The J gene is TRBJ2-5, the V gene TRBV12-3 or TRBV12-4, with 9 bases lining up with TRBD1. This CDR3 is 15 amino acids long. The V gene end was trimmed by 4 bases and the J gene end by 7 bases; junction bases not matched to a gene: 10. In DNA, the CDR3 is TGTGCCAGCAGTTACGCAGGACAGGGACAGGGGACCCAGTACTTC. Translating it yields CASSYAGQGQGTQYF.

The sample holds many counts of this clonotype. The chain couples TRBV9 to TRBJ2-5, with D possibly matching TRBD2 (6 bases). The CDR3 length is 16 residues. V lost 4 bases to trimming and J lost 0 bases, with 16 bases between them. Germline values: CDR1 SGDLS, CDR2 YYNGEE. This CDR3 reads CASSPEGLAYQETQYF. The CDR3 nucleotides read TGTGCCAGCAGCCCAGAGGGACTCGCGTACCAAGAGACCCAGTACTTC.

The rearrangement uses TRBV20-1 and TRBJ2-5; D might be TRBD2 (7 bases). CDR1 is DFQATT, CDR2 SNEGSKA, per germline (reference sequence). Trimming left V 0 bases short and J 5 bases short, with 13 bases between. The CDR3 consists of 14 residues. The CDR3 DNA reads TGCAGTGCTAGAGAGAGGGGGGGTTGGGAGACCCAGTACTTC. Translating it yields CSARERGGWETQYF.

The rearrangement uses TRBV28 and TRBJ1-5; D is perhaps TRBD1 (5 bases). Germline V gene data show CDR1 as MDHEN and CDR2 as SYDVKM. Trimming stripped 6 bases from V and 0 bases from J, with 21 bases between. The CDR3 length is 18 residues. The CDR3 loop reads CASRLGLQVGYSNQPQHF. As DNA, the CDR3 is TGTGCCAGCAGACTGGGACTCCAGGTTGGATATAGCAATCAGCCCCAGCATTTT.

The rearrangement joins TRBV24-1 to TRBJ2-1, with D possibly being TRBD1 or TRBD2 (6 bases each). The CDR3 is 16 residues long. The germline V gene has CDR1 KGHDR and CDR2 SFDVKD. Trimming took 4 bases from V and 4 from J, leaving 16 bases between them. CDR3 protein: CATSDGTGGTYNEQFF. The CDR3 region has the DNA TGTGCCACCAGTGACGGGACTGGCGGGACATACAATGAGCAGTTCTTC.

The CDR3 is CASSQPGQPAFF. For the CDR3, the DNA is TGCGCCAGCAGTCAACCGGGACAGCCGGCTTTCTTT. This chain connects TRBV10-2 to TRBJ1-1; 7 bases are shared with TRBD1. Losses at the gene ends were 5 bases for V and 11 bases for J; bases not matched to a gene: 8. Looked up from germline, CDR1 is WSHSY and CDR2 is SAAADI. The CDR3 is 12 residues long.

In its sample, this clonotype was seen a few times. This sequence joins TRBV12-3 or TRBV12-4 and TRBJ2-7, with D possibly matching TRBD1 (5 bases). The V end was cut by 5 bases, the J end by 5 bases, with 7 bases between. CDR3 length: 11 amino acids. In nucleotides, the CDR3 is TGTGCCAGCAGTGTACAGGACGAGCAGTACGTC. Translation gives CASSVQDEQYV.

Only one count was recorded for this clonotype. The V and J genes are TRBV10-3 and TRBJ1-1, with D possibly being TRBD1 (5 bases). V was shortened by 10 bases and J by 1 base, with 16 bases between the two germline ends. The germline V gene has CDR1 ENHRY and CDR2 SYGVKD. There are 14 residues in the CDR3. The CDR3 spells CATNWAGPNTEAFF. CDR3 bases: TGTGCCACCAACTGGGCGGGGCCGAACACTGAAGCTTTCTTT.

This clonotype has just a few counts. This chain links TRBV5-1 with TRBJ1-1; D is unclear. Germline values: CDR1 SGHRS, CDR2 YFSETQ. With 0 bases removed from V and 0 bases from J, the gap between germline ends came to 9 bases. The CDR3 contains 15 residues. For the CDR3, the DNA is TGCGCCAGCAGCTTGGGGGCGGCGGTGAACACTGAAGCTTTCTTT. This codes for CASSLGAAVNTEAFF.

In its sample, this clonotype was seen a few times. V gene TRBV11-2 combines with J gene TRBJ1-2; D remains unclear. V lost 0 bases and J 7 bases, leaving 9 bases between the germline ends. CDR1 is SGHAT, CDR2 FQNNGV, per germline. This CDR3 has 13 amino acids. The CDR3 loop reads CASSLDIRFGYTF. The CDR3 DNA sequence: TGTGCCAGCAGCTTAGATATAAGGTTTGGCTACACCTTC.

In its sample, this clonotype was seen many times. This rearrangement joins TRBV28 to TRBJ2-3; TRBD1 matches at 7 bases. V shed 3 bases and J 2 bases; nucleotides not matched to a gene: 5. This CDR3 comprises 15 residues. Germline-derived CDR1 and CDR2 are MDHEN and SYDVKM. The chain's CDR3 is CASSFGTAYTDTQYF. The CDR3 region has the DNA TGTGCCAGCAGTTTCGGGACAGCTTACACAGATACGCAGTATTTT.

This clonotype came up many times. The chain couples TRBV9 to TRBJ2-3; D unclear. Germline V gene sequence: CDR1 SGDLS, CDR2 YYNGEE. V lost 3 bases and J 1 base, leaving 6 bases between the germline ends. This CDR3 is 13 amino acids long. The CDR3: CASSADGTDTQYF. The DNA of the CDR3 is TGTGCCAGCAGCGCCGATGGCACAGATACGCAGTATTTT.

This clonotype was counted at least ten times. J is TRBJ2-5 and V is TRBV3-1; D unclear. Germline V lookup: CDR1 LGHDT, CDR2 YNNKEL (reference sequence). Trimming left V 5 bases short and J 1 base short, with 11 bases between. The CDR3 runs to 14 residues. This chain's CDR3 is CASSLRGFQETQYF. The CDR3 region has the DNA TGTGCCAGCAGCTTACGCGGTTTCCAAGAGACCCAGTACTTC.

This clonotype was counted between two and nine times. This chain connects TRBV14 to TRBJ2-5; the match to TRBD2 covers 9 bases. Germline CDR1 is SGHDN and CDR2 is FVKESK. Trimming took 0 bases from V and 7 from J; bases not matched to a gene: 9. The CDR3 is 16 residues long. The CDR3 reads CASSQDAGGRIGTQYF. The CDR3 coding sequence is TGTGCCAGCAGCCAAGATGCGGGAGGGCGGATTGGGACCCAGTACTTC. Combining the CDR3 with reference TRBV14 and TRBJ2-5 gives the whole variable domain EAGVTQFPSHSVIEKGQTVTLRCDPISGHDNLYWYRRVMGKEIKFLLHFVKESKQDESGMPNNRFLAERTGGTYSTLKVQPAELEDSGVYFCASSQDAGGRIGTQYFGPGTRLLVL.

This clonotype has a handful of counts. The rearrangement uses TRBV4-1 and TRBJ2-3; the D gene is possibly TRBD1 (6 bases). V was cut by 2 bases and J by 5 bases, with 11 bases left in between. CDR1 is MGHRA, CDR2 YSYEKL, per germline. This CDR3 has 14 residues. CDR3: CASSQTPGVDTQYF. In DNA, the CDR3 is TGCGCCAGCAGCCAAACACCAGGGGTAGATACGCAGTATTTT.

This clonotype has more than one count but fewer than ten. The chain carries TRBV11-2 and TRBJ2-1, with unresolved D. This CDR3 spans 15 amino acids. CDR1 and CDR2 from the germline V gene are SGHAT and FQNNGV. V was shortened by 1 base and J by 7 bases, with 14 bases between the two germline ends. This CDR3 is CASSLVVLAANEQFF. The CDR3 bases are TGTGCCAGCAGCTTAGTGGTGTTAGCTGCGAATGAGCAGTTCTTC.

This clonotype was seen repeatedly, ten times or more. This rearrangement joins TRBV5-1 to TRBJ2-1, with 9 positions matching TRBD2. Germline V lookup: CDR1 SGHRS, CDR2 YFSETQ. V was clipped by 4 bases and J by 9 bases; unmatched bases: 8. The CDR3 has 14 residues. The CDR3 bases are TGCGCCAGCAGCCAGGGACTAGCCGGGGGTGAGCAGTTCTTC. Translated: CASSQGLAGGEQFF.

The genes are TRBV10-2 and TRBJ2-1; 7 positions agree with TRBD1. This CDR3 is built from 15 residues. J was trimmed by 0 bases and V by 6 bases; bases with no gene match: 5. The V gene's germline CDR1 is WSHSY and CDR2 SAAADI. The chain's CDR3 is CASRPDRISYNEQFF. The CDR3 bases are TGCGCCAGCAGACCGGACAGGATCTCCTACAATGAGCAGTTCTTC.

The V call is TRBV28, the J call TRBJ2-7, with 9 bases fitting TRBD2. V dropped 6 bases and J dropped 3; count of bases not matched to a gene: 6. The CDR3 has 14 amino acids. The germline V gene encodes CDR1 MDHEN and CDR2 SYDVKM. The CDR3 spells CASSLLAGVYEQYF. As DNA, the CDR3 is TGTGCCAGCAGCCTATTAGCGGGAGTCTACGAGCAGTACTTC. Drawing the rest from reference TRBV28 and TRBJ2-7, the complete variable domain is DVKVTQSSRYLVKRTGEKVFLECVQDMDHENMFWYRQDPGLGLRLIYFSYDVKMKEKGDIPEGYSVSREKKERFSLILESASTNQTSMYLCASSLLAGVYEQYFGPGTRLTVT.

The V gene is TRBV5-1, the J gene TRBJ1-6; TRBD1 might be the D (5 bases). Trimming shortened V by 6 bases and J by 6 bases, and 13 bases separated the two germline ends. Germline V CDR1 and CDR2: SGHRS, YFSETQ. The CDR3 sequence is 14 residues long. CDR3 residues: CASTVGGINSPLHF. As DNA, the CDR3 is TGCGCCAGCACCGTTGGGGGGATTAATTCACCCCTCCACTTT.

This clonotype showed up many times. The CDR3 loop reads CASSLAGGTNGELFF. In nucleotides, the CDR3 is TGTGCCAGCAGCCTAGCGGGAGGAACGAACGGGGAGCTGTTTTTT. The V and J genes are TRBV14 and TRBJ2-2; 10 bases are a match to TRBD2. Germline lookup yields CDR1 SGHDN and CDR2 FVKESK. The CDR3 covers 15 residues. The junction had 6 bases not matched to a gene; V was cut back by 4 bases and J by 7 bases.

This clonotype was picked up many times. The junction does not match germline at one end; this may be a read error. The chain links TRBV12-3 or TRBV12-4 to TRBJ1-1; 9 bases match TRBD1. This CDR3 is built from 14 residues. CDR3 sequence reads: CASSFGTGNAEAFF. The CDR3 region has the DNA TGTGCCAGCAGTTTCGGGACAGGGAACGCTGAAGCTTTCTTT.

The CDR3 here is CSAAQGDQPQHF. In DNA, the CDR3 is TGCAGTGCCGCTCAGGGGGATCAGCCCCAGCATTTT. This chain links TRBV20-1 with TRBJ1-5, with 7 bases identical to TRBD1. From germline, CDR1 is DFQATT and CDR2 SNEGSKA (reference sequence). CDR3 length equals 12 residues. J gave up 5 bases and V 6 bases, and 4 bases lay outside the gene matches.

This clonotype was seen many times. The chain combines TRBV6-5 with TRBJ1-2; 7 bases match TRBD1. CDR3 length equals 10 residues. V shed 8 bases, J shed 8 bases, and the junction held 2 bases outside the gene matches. Germline CDR1 and CDR2: MNHEY and SVGAGI. In nucleotides, the CDR3 is TGTGCCAGCTACAGGGGCGGCTACACCTTC. It specifies CASYRGGYTF.

V is TRBV4-1 and J is TRBJ2-4; D gene ambiguous. This CDR3 spans 15 amino acids. Between the trimmed V and J ends, which lost 1 base and 0 bases, there was a span of 7 bases. Germline V gene data show CDR1 as MGHRA and CDR2 as YSYEKL. The DNA for the CDR3 is TGCGCCAGCAGCCAAGTCGTGGTAGCCAAAAACATTCAGTACTTC. Encoded protein: CASSQVVVAKNIQYF.

This clonotype has ten or more counts. V usage is TRBV2 and J usage is TRBJ2-6; D not certain. V gave up 8 bases and J gave up 0 bases, with 8 bases separating them. Germline lookup yields CDR1 SNHLY and CDR2 FYNNEI. The CDR3 is 14 residues long. The DNA of the CDR3 is TGTGCCAGCGAAACGGTCTCTGGGGCCAACGTCCTGACTTTC. As protein: CASETVSGANVLTF.